These 14 T cell receptor beta chains came from one sample sequenced in a study of cytomegalovirus exposure and HLA in healthy donors. The PCR made use of 60 Vbeta and 13 Jbeta primers. Sequenced by immunoSEQ multiplex PCR; TCRdb stores in-frame clones only, minus some. The sample contains roughly 200,000 clones, around 80% of which appear only once. The source material was PBMCs. These receptors all stem from an older woman in good health and CMV-seropositive.

This chain links TRBV5-4 with TRBJ2-5; 7 positions agree with TRBD1. The CDR3 covers 15 residues. J was trimmed by 6 bases and V by 0 bases; bases with no gene match: 8. Germline V gene sequence: CDR1 SGHNT, CDR2 YYREEE (reference sequence). The CDR3 is CASSLGAGGLQTQYF. Written as DNA, the CDR3 is TGTGCCAGCAGCTTGGGGGCAGGGGGATTGCAGACCCAGTACTTC.

The CDR3 region has the DNA TGTGCCAGTAGTATAGGCGGCCCCCAAGAGACCCAGTACTTC. This gives the protein CASSIGGPQETQYF. The rearrangement joins TRBV19 to TRBJ2-5, with D unclear. There are 14 residues in the CDR3. Trimming removed 1 base from V and 1 base from J, with 7 bases in between. Germline CDR1 and CDR2: LNHDA and SQIVND (reference sequence).

The chain couples TRBV19 to TRBJ1-2; 7 nucleotides agree with TRBD1. With 3 bases clipped from V and 7 bases from J, the junction kept 5 bases outside the gene matches. CDR3 length: 13 residues. In germline, CDR1 is LNHDA, CDR2 SQIVND (reference sequence). CDR3 nucleotide sequence: TGTGCCAGTAGTATTATTCACAGGGGTGGCTACACCTTC. Translating it yields CASSIIHRGGYTF.

This clone came up a few times. At one end, the junction sequence differs from germline, possibly due to a read error. J is TRBJ2-6 and V is TRBV28; possible D gene TRBD1, 5 bases. The CDR3 has 17 residues. Per germline, CDR1 MDHEN and CDR2 SYDVKM. This CDR3 reads CASSQTRDSSGANGLTF. In DNA form, the CDR3 reads TGTGCCAGCAGTCAGACAAGGGATAGCTCTGGGGCCAACGGCCTGACTTTC.

The chain has TRBV10-3 and TRBJ2-7; 12 bases are a match to TRBD2. The CDR3 is 16 residues long. Trimming removed 0 bases from V and 2 bases from J; junction bases left unmatched: 2. CDR1 is ENHRY and CDR2 is SYGVKD in the germline V gene. The CDR3 DNA follows: TGTGCCATCAGTGAGTCGACTAGCGGGAGAACCTACGAGCAGTACTTC. Translated: CAISESTSGRTYEQYF.

J is TRBJ2-2 and V is TRBV12-5; 8 nucleotides agree with TRBD1. This CDR3 comprises 17 residues. Germline V CDR1 and CDR2: LGHNT, FRNRAP. Trimming took 2 bases from V and 4 from J; bases not matched to a gene: 9. CDR3 in amino acids: CASGLSTGTGITGELFF. CDR3 nucleotide sequence: TGTGCTAGTGGTTTGTCAACCGGGACAGGCATCACCGGGGAGCTGTTTTTT.

The J gene is TRBJ1-2, the V gene TRBV18, with D possibly TRBD1 on 6 matching bases. The CDR3 has 17 amino acids. Germline V gene data show CDR1 as KGHSH and CDR2 as LQKENI. The ends were cut back, 1 base at V and 0 bases at J, with 15 bases in the middle. CDR3 sequence (DNA): TGTGCCAGCTCACCACACCCGCCGGGACATCCTAACTATGGCTACACCTTC. Protein product: CASSPHPPGHPNYGYTF.

V usage is TRBV2 and J usage is TRBJ1-5; D not certain. Germline V gene data show CDR1 as SNHLY and CDR2 as FYNNEI. The CDR3 is 15 amino acids. With 8 bases removed from V and 5 bases from J, the gap between germline ends came to 19 bases. CDR3 residues: CASSGVTGSHQPQHF. The CDR3 coding sequence is TGTGCCAGCTCTGGAGTGACGGGTTCTCATCAGCCCCAGCATTTT.

This sequence joins TRBV7-9 and TRBJ2-5, with D uncertain. Trimming left V 3 bases short and J 4 bases short, with 9 bases between. Germline assignment: CDR1 SEHNR and CDR2 FQNEAQ (reference sequence). CDR3 length equals 13 residues. This CDR3 reads CASSFFSTETQYF. In nucleotides, the CDR3 is TGTGCCAGCAGCTTTTTTAGCACAGAGACCCAGTACTTC.

This chain uses TRBV5-1 with TRBJ2-7; D is uncertain. Trimming pared 0 bases from V and 2 bases from J, leaving 12 bases between. Germline CDR1 reads SGHRS; CDR2 reads YFSETQ. The CDR3 consists of 15 residues. The CDR3 DNA reads as TGCGCCAGCAGCTTGGGCGAGGTCAGAGCCTACGAGCAGTACTTC. Protein product: CASSLGEVRAYEQYF.

The V gene is TRBV7-9, the J gene TRBJ1-1; D gene unclear. Germline V lookup: CDR1 SEHNR, CDR2 FQNEAQ (reference sequence). The CDR3 runs 13 residues. Trimming took off 5 bases at V and 4 bases at J, with 11 bases between the two ends. CDR3: CASSRGLGTEAFF. The CDR3, as DNA: TGTGCCAGCAGCAGAGGGTTAGGCACTGAAGCTTTCTTT.

V and J are TRBV9 and TRBJ2-7; 11 bases agree with TRBD2. CDR1 and CDR2 (germline): SGDLS, YYNGEE. The length of the CDR3 is 16 residues. With V trimmed by 0 bases and J by 7 bases, 9 bases remained unmatched. The CDR3 protein is CASSVATSGRSGEQYF. The CDR3 nucleotides are TGTGCCAGCAGCGTAGCTACTAGCGGGAGATCGGGAGAGCAGTACTTC. The variable domain in full, completed from reference TRBV9 and TRBJ2-7, reads DSGVTQTPKHLITATGQRVTLRCSPRSGDLSVYWYQQSLDQGLQFLIQYYNGEERAKGNILERFSAQQFPDLHSELNLSSLELGDSALYFCASSVATSGRSGEQYFGPGTRLTVT.

This clone has a handful of counts. The chain links TRBV9 to TRBJ1-6, with D perhaps TRBD1 (5 bases). Germline V gene lookup returns CDR1 SGDLS and CDR2 YYNGEE. This CDR3 region has 17 residues. The ends were cut back, 5 bases at V and 1 base at J, with 16 bases in the middle. In DNA, the CDR3 is TGTGCCAGCAGTGAACCTTTGGGGGGTTCCTATAATTCACCCCTCCACTTT. It specifies CASSEPLGGSYNSPLHF.

This chain links TRBV9 with TRBJ1-5; the D is unclear. Germline CDR1 reads SGDLS; CDR2 reads YYNGEE. Trimming removed 0 bases from V and 2 bases from J, with 12 bases in between. The CDR3 is 16 residues long. In DNA, the CDR3 is TGTGCCAGCAGCGTAGATGGGTCTCTAGGCAATCAGCCCCAGCATTTT. This gives the protein CASSVDGSLGNQPQHF.